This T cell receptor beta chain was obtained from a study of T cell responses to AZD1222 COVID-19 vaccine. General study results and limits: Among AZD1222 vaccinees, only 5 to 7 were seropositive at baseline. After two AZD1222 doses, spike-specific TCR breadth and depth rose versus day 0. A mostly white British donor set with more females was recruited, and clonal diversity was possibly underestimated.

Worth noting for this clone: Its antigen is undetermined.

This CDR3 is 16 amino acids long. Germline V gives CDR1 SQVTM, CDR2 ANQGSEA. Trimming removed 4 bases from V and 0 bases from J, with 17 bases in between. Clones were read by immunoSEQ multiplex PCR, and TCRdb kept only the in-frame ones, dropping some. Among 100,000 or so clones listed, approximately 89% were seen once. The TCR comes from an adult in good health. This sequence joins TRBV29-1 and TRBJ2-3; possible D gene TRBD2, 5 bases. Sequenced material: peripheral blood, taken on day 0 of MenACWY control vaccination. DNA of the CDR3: TGCAGCGTTGTCGAGGGTGCGAGAACTAGCACAGATACGCAGTATTTT. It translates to CSVVEGARTSTDTQYF.